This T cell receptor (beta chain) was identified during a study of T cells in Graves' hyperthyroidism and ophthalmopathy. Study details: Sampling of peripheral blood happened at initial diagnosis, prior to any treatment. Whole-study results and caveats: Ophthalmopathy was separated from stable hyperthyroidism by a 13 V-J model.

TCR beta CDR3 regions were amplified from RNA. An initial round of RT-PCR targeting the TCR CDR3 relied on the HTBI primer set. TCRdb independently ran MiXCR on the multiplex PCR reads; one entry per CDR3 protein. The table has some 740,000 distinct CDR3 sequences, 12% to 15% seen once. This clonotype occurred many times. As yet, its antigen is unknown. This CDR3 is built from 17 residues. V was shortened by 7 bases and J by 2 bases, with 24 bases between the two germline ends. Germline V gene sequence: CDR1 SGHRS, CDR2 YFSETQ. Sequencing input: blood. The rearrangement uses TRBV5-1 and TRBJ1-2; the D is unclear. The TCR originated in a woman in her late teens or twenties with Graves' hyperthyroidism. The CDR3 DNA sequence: TGCGCCAGCTGGATCTCGTTGGACCGCTCGATAAACTATGGCTACACCTTC. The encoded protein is CASWISLDRSINYGYTF.